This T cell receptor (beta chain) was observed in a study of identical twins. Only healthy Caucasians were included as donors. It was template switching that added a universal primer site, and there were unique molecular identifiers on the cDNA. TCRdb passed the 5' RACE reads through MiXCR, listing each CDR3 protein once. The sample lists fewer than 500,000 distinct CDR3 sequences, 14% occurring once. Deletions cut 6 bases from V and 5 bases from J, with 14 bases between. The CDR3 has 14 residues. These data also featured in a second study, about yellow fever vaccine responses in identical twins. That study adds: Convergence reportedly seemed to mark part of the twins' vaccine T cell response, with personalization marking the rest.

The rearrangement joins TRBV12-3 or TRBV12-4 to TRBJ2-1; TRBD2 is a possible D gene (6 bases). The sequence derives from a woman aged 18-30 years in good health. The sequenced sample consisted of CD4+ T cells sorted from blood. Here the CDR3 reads CASRKGLQDNEQFF. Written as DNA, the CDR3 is TGTGCCAGCAGGAAGGGACTGCAAGACAATGAGCAGTTCTTC.